This T cell receptor beta chain is drawn from a study of cytomegalovirus exposure and HLA in healthy donors. Study-level points and caveats: Follow-up analysis later connected one missense variant in DCLRE1C with trimming of TCR beta V- and J-genes. Rarity characterized most TCR sequences, yet some public TCRs appeared in many donors.

60 Vbeta and 13 Jbeta primers were used in PCR. Clones were sequenced by immunoSEQ multiplex PCR, and TCRdb holds only the in-frame ones, with some missing. The table counts about 200,000 clones; around 0.95% lies in the top ten. Points on this clone: What it binds is not known.

The sequence was obtained from a woman in her twenties or thirties in good health and CMV-seropositive. The specimen was PBMCs.

Written as DNA, the CDR3 is TGCAGCGTTGAAGAGGACAGGACCAACTATGGCTACACCTTC. Protein: CSVEEDRTNYGYTF. The chain is built from TRBV29-1 and TRBJ1-2; 7 bases line up with TRBD1. V gave up 0 bases and J gave up 2 bases; unmatched junction bases: 3. Germline CDR1 is SQVTM and CDR2 is ANQGSEA. This CDR3 has 14 residues.